This TCR beta chain stems from a study of OX40 agonist ivuxolimab in advanced cancers. Across the study: Ivuxolimab, which patients received intravenously every 2 weeks, was dosed at 0.01 to 10 mg/kg. Approximately 41% of patients had received prior checkpoint inhibitor therapy. Findings of the study overall: Certain nonresponders additionally had low normalized T-cell clonal expansion.

The data were produced by immunoSEQ multiplex PCR, yet TCRdb's version contains in-frame clones alone and is incomplete. The data show about 82,000 clones, roughly nine tenths seen once. Worth noting for this clone: The antigen is unknown.

The CDR3 is 14 amino acids. CDR1 is GTSNPN, CDR2 SVGIG, per germline (reference sequence). The V segment lost 2 bases and the J segment 6 bases; nucleotides outside the gene matches: 3. This chain uses TRBV30 with TRBJ2-1, with 11 bases aligning to TRBD2. The input for sequencing was CD4+ or CD8+ T cells sorted from blood, taken in a trial of the OX40 agonist ivuxolimab. The TCR was taken from an adult with an advanced solid tumor such as melanoma, head and neck, liver or kidney cancer. The CDR3 protein is CAWSPGTSGNEQFF. For the CDR3, the DNA is TGTGCCTGGAGTCCCGGGACTAGCGGCAATGAGCAGTTCTTC.